Below, one T cell receptor beta chain is given with its context. TCRdb re-called the 5' RACE reads through MiXCR, storing one row per CDR3 protein. The sample has about 360,000 distinct CDR3 sequences; 10% to 15% are singletons. This entry comes from a study of T-cell memory formation after mild COVID-19. Germline V gene data show CDR1 as SGHTA and CDR2 as FQGNSA. The CDR3 runs 15 residues. V lost 4 bases to trimming and J lost 3 bases; unmatched junction nucleotides: 1. The rearrangement links TRBV7-2 to TRBJ2-1, with 12 bases that match TRBD2. The TCR originated in a man younger than 35 who had mild COVID-19 (a few samples of this study predate the infection). Cell type and time point are not known. The sample comprised PBMCs or a T cell subset sorted from them (not recorded which). In DNA, the CDR3 is TGTGCCAGCAGCTCTAGCGGGGGGGTCTACAATGAGCAGTTCTTC. Translated, it gives CASSSSGGVYNEQFF.